The TCR beta chain described here comes from a study of shared clonotypes between healthy human individuals. Overall study context: The cohort comprised a couple of women and a few men. Their ages spanned 18 to 49 years.

This clone showed up many times. Replicate PCRs run on unsorted PBMC used approximately 300 ng DNA, which was approximately 30,000 T cell genomes. Sequencing was performed with immunoSEQ multiplex PCR; in TCRdb, only in-frame clones are kept and a portion is missing. The sample has about 460,000 clones; 70% to 80% are singletons. Unmatched junction bases numbered 10, after V lost 3 bases and J lost 9 bases. Germline assignment: CDR1 SGDLS and CDR2 YYNGEE. The CDR3 is 15 amino acids. The specimen was PBMCs. The origin of this receptor is a woman in her thirties or forties in good health. Some clones in this sample may be carry-over from other donors' samples. The V gene is TRBV9, the J gene TRBJ2-1, with 9 bases that match TRBD2. CDR3 nucleotides: TGTGCCAGCAGCGCTGCGGGGGGGCCTGGTGGTGAGCAGTTCTTC. This translates into CASSAAGGPGGEQFF.